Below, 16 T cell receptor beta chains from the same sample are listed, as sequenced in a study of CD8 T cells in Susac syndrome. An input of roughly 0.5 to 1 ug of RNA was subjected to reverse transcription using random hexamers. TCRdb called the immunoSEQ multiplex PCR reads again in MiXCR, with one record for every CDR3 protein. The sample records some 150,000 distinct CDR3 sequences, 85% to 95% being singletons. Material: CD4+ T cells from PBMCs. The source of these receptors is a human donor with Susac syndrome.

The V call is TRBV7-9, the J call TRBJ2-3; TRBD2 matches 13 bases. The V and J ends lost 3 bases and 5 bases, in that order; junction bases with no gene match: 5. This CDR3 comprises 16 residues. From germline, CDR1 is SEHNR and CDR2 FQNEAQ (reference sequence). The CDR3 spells CASSFGLAGALDTQYF. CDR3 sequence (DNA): TGTGCCAGCAGCTTCGGACTAGCGGGGGCTCTAGATACGCAGTATTTT.

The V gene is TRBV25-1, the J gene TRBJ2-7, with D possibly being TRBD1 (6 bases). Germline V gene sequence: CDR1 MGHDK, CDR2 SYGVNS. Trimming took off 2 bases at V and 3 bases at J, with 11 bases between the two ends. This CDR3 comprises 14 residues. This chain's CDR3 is CASSETGTSYEQYF. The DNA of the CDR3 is TGTGCCAGCAGTGAAACCGGGACAAGCTACGAGCAGTACTTC.

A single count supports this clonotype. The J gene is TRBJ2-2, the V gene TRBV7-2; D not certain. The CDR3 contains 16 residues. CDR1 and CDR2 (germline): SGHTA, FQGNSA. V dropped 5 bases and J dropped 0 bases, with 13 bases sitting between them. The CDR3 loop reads CASSVEDTSNTGELFF. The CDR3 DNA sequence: TGTGCCAGCAGCGTAGAAGACACATCGAACACCGGGGAGCTGTTTTTT.

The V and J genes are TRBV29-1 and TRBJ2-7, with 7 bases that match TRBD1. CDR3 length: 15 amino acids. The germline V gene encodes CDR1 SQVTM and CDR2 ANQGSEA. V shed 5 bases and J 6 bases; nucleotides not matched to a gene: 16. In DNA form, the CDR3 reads TGCAGCGTTCTCCCCCGCGACAGGGTGTCAGGCGAGCAGTACTTC. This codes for CSVLPRDRVSGEQYF.

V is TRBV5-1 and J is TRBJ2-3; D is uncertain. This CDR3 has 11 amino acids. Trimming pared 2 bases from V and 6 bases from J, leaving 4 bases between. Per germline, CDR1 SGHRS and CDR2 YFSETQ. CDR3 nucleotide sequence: TGCGCCAGCAGCTTTGGGGATACGCAGTATTTT. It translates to CASSFGDTQYF.

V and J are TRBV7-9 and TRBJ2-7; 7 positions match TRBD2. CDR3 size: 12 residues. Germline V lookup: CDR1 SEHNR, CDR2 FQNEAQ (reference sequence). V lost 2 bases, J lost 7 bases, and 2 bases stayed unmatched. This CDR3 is CASSLLRGEQYF. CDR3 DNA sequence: TGTGCCAGCAGCTTACTGCGGGGGGAGCAGTACTTC.

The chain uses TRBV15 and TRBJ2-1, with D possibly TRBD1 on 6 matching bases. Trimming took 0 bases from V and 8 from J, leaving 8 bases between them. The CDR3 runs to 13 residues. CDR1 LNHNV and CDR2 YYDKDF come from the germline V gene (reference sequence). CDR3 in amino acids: CATSRDGGDEQFF. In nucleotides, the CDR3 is TGTGCCACCAGCAGAGATGGGGGCGATGAGCAGTTCTTC.

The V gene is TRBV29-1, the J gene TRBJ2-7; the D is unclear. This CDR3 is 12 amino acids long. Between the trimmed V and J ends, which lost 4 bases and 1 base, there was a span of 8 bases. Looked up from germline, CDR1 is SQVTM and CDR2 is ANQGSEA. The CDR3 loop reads CSVGQTSYEQYF. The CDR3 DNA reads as TGCAGCGTTGGGCAGACTTCCTACGAGCAGTACTTC.

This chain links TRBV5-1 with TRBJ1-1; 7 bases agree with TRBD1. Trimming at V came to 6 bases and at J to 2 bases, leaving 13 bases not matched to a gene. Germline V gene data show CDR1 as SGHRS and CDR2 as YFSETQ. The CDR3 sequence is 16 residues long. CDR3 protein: CASTESPGTVNTEAFF. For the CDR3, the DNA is TGCGCCAGCACCGAAAGTCCCGGGACAGTTAACACTGAAGCTTTCTTT.

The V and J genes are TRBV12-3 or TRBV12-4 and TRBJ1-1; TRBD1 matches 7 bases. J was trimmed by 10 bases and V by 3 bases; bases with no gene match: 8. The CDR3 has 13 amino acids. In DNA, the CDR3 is TGTGCCAGCAGTTTGAGGGAGACAGGGCGAGCTTTCTTT. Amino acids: CASSLRETGRAFF.

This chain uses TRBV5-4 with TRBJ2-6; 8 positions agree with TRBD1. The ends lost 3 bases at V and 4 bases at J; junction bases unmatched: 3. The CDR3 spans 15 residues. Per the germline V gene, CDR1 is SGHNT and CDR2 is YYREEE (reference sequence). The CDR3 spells CASSSGGLGANVLTF. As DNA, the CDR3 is TGTGCCAGCAGCTCAGGGGGCTTGGGGGCCAACGTCCTGACTTTC.

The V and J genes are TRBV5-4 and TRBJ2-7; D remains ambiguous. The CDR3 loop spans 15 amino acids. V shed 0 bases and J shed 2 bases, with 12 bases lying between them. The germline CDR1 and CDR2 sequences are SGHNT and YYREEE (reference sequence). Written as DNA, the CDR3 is TGTGCCAGCAGCTTGGGGGTAGCCCCAACCTACGAGCAGTACTTC. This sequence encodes CASSLGVAPTYEQYF.

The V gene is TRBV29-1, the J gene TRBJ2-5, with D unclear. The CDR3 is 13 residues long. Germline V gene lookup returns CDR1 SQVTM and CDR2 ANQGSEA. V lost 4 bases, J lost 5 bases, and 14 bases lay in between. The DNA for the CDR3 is TGCAGCGTTGCCGCCCTAAAATCGGAGACCCAGTACTTC. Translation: CSVAALKSETQYF.

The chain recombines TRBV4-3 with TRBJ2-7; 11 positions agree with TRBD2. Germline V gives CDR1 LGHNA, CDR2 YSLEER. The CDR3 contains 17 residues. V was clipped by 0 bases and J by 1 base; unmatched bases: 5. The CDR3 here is CASSQESLAGGSYEQYF. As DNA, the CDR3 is TGCGCCAGCAGCCAAGAGTCTCTAGCGGGGGGTTCCTACGAGCAGTACTTC.

The CDR3 spells CASSYGSGAYGYTF. The DNA of the CDR3 is TGTGCCAGCAGTTACGGGTCCGGGGCTTATGGCTACACCTTC. The rearrangement joins TRBV6-6 to TRBJ1-2; D might be TRBD1 (5 bases). V was pared by 2 bases and J by 5 bases, with 12 bases between. The germline V gene has CDR1 MNHNY and CDR2 SVGAGI (reference sequence). CDR3 length: 14 residues.

The DNA for the CDR3 is TGCAGCGCCCGGGAGGGGAATGAAAAACTGTTTTTT. Translated, it gives CSAREGNEKLFF. The chain recombines TRBV29-1 with TRBJ1-4; D is possibly TRBD1 (5 bases). Germline CDR1 SQVTM, CDR2 ANQGSEA. V was clipped by 7 bases and J by 5 bases, with 11 bases between them. The CDR3 consists of 12 residues.